This entry lists 17 T cell receptor beta chains sequenced from one sample in a study of OX40 agonist ivuxolimab in advanced cancers. Sequenced by immunoSEQ multiplex PCR; TCRdb stores in-frame clones only, minus some. The sample records about 66,000 clones, about 85% being singletons. The material sequenced was CD4+ or CD8+ T cells sorted from blood, taken in a trial of the OX40 agonist ivuxolimab. The source of these receptors is an adult with an advanced solid tumor such as melanoma, head and neck, liver or kidney cancer.

This chain links TRBV29-1 with TRBJ1-2; 9 bases fit TRBD1. CDR1 is SQVTM and CDR2 is ANQGSEA in the germline V gene. The CDR3 contains 13 residues. The trim removed 4 bases at V and 4 bases at J, leaving 4 bases unmatched. CDR3 bases: TGCAGCGTTGCCCCGGGACAGGGCTATGGCTACACCTTC. Translated, it gives CSVAPGQGYGYTF.

The V call is TRBV28, the J call TRBJ2-7; D is ambiguous. Trimming left V 7 bases short and J 0 bases short, with 10 bases between. This CDR3 is 13 amino acids long. Germline CDR1 is MDHEN and CDR2 is SYDVKM. CDR3 sequence (DNA): TGTGCCAGCATAGGTCTAACCTCCTACGAGCAGTACTTC. Translated: CASIGLTSYEQYF.

The chain uses TRBV19 and TRBJ1-2; D gene unclear. There are 13 residues in the CDR3. V shed 3 bases and J shed 6 bases, with 11 bases lying between them. Germline CDR1 is LNHDA and CDR2 is SQIVND (reference sequence). CDR3 protein: CASSMWGSDGYTF. DNA of the CDR3: TGTGCCAGTAGTATGTGGGGATCTGATGGCTACACCTTC.

The chain joins TRBV6-1 to TRBJ1-5; perhaps TRBD1 as D (5 bases). The germline V gene encodes CDR1 MNHNS and CDR2 SASEGT. The CDR3 contains 14 residues. Trimming removed 2 bases from V and 6 bases from J, with 11 bases in between. DNA for the CDR3: TGTGCCAGCAGTGAAAATATTGGGGGTCAGCCCCAGCATTTT. Protein: CASSENIGGQPQHF.

The CDR3 loop is CASSPGGTVKQETQYF. The CDR3 DNA follows: TGTGCCAGCAGCCCGGGGGGGACCGTTAAACAAGAGACCCAGTACTTC. V usage is TRBV5-4 and J usage is TRBJ2-5; 8 nucleotides align to TRBD2. Germline CDR1 SGHNT, CDR2 YYREEE (reference sequence). The length of the CDR3 is 16 residues. The trim removed 4 bases at V and 2 bases at J, leaving 10 bases unmatched. Variable domain in full (rest from reference TRBV5-4 and TRBJ2-5): ETGVTQSPTHLIKTRGQQVTLRCSSQSGHNTVSWYQQALGQGPQFIFQYYREEENGRGNFPPRFSGLQFPNYSSELNVNALELDDSALYLCASSPGGTVKQETQYFGPGTRLLVL.

V usage is TRBV2 and J usage is TRBJ1-2; 11 bases fit TRBD1. CDR1 is SNHLY, CDR2 FYNNEI, per germline. CDR3 length equals 17 residues. Trimming cost V 7 bases and J 7 bases; bases outside gene matches: 17. In DNA, the CDR3 is TGTGCCAGCAAAAGACTGGCAGGACAGGGGGCGCTTGGTGGCTACACCTTC. Translated: CASKRLAGQGALGGYTF.

V gene TRBV15 combines with J gene TRBJ1-5; TRBD1 is a possible D gene (5 bases). Per the germline V gene, CDR1 is LNHNV and CDR2 is YYDKDF (reference sequence). Deletions cut 1 base from V and 4 bases from J, with 11 bases between. The CDR3 totals 15 residues. CDR3 bases: TGTGCCACCAGCAGAGGAATGACAGCAAATCAGCCCCAGCATTTT. This codes for CATSRGMTANQPQHF.

The J gene is TRBJ1-4, the V gene TRBV4-3; D unclear. Germline V lookup: CDR1 LGHNA, CDR2 YSLEER. The CDR3 consists of 13 residues. Between the trimmed V and J ends, which lost 0 bases and 6 bases, there was a span of 5 bases. The CDR3 nucleotides are TGCGCCAGCAGCCAAGAATTGGATGAAAAACTGTTTTTT. This sequence encodes CASSQELDEKLFF.

The rearrangement joins TRBV7-8 to TRBJ2-3; possibly TRBD1 for D (5 bases). The V and J ends lost 5 bases and 4 bases respectively, with 13 bases between them. The CDR3 is 14 amino acids. CDR1 is SGHVS, CDR2 FQNEAQ, per germline. The DNA for the CDR3 is TGTGCCAGCAGCCTCCAGGGCGTCGCAGATACGCAGTATTTT. Its protein product is CASSLQGVADTQYF.

CDR3 sequence (DNA): TGTGCCAGCATTCAACAGGGGCCGAGCTCTGGAAACACCATATATTTT. As protein: CASIQQGPSSGNTIYF. The V call is TRBV6-6, the J call TRBJ1-3, with TRBD1 identical over 7 bases. Germline loops: CDR1 MNHNY, CDR2 SVGAGI (reference sequence). This CDR3 spans 16 amino acids. The ends lost 7 bases at V and 0 bases at J; junction bases unmatched: 9.

This clone was seen a single time. This chain joins TRBV7-8 and TRBJ1-5; D not resolved. The CDR3 has 16 residues. Germline-derived CDR1 and CDR2 are SGHVS and FQNEAQ. Trimming shortened V by 4 bases and J by 1 base, and 14 bases separated the two germline ends. The CDR3 DNA reads TGTGCCAGCAGCTCCACGGGATATGTGAGCAATCAGCCCCAGCATTTT. Encoded protein: CASSSTGYVSNQPQHF. The full variable domain, its missing parts supplied by reference TRBV7-8 and TRBJ1-5, is GAGVSQSPRYKVAKRGQDVALRCDPISGHVSLFWYQQALGQGPEFLTYFQNEAQLDKSGLPSDRFFAERPEGSVSTLKIQRTQQEDSAVYLCASSSTGYVSNQPQHFGDGTRLSIL.

This sequence joins TRBV6-5 and TRBJ1-1; D not resolved. V was cut by 6 bases and J by 10 bases, with 18 bases left in between. CDR1 and CDR2 from the germline V gene are MNHEY and SVGAGI. The CDR3 spans 13 residues. The CDR3 loop is CASRPGSPRGAFF. The CDR3 nucleotides are TGTGCCAGCAGGCCAGGATCTCCCCGAGGAGCTTTCTTT.

The V gene is TRBV19, the J gene TRBJ1-1; D not resolved. From germline, CDR1 is LNHDA and CDR2 SQIVND (reference sequence). The CDR3 has 15 residues. Trimming left V 0 bases short and J 4 bases short, with 12 bases between. The CDR3 nucleotides are TGTGCCAGTAGTATAGAGGCCTTCGCGGGCACTGAAGCTTTCTTT. The encoded protein is CASSIEAFAGTEAFF.

A remark on this clone: The same CDR3 can be traced to other DNA sequences in this sample. CDR3 sequence: CASSLGGAQLETQYF. CDR3 nucleotides: TGTGCCAGCAGCTTAGGAGGGGCGCAACTGGAGACCCAGTACTTC. The chain carries TRBV11-2 and TRBJ2-5, with D perhaps assigned TRBD1 or TRBD2 (5 bases each). CDR1 and CDR2 (germline): SGHAT, FQNNGV. This CDR3 region has 15 residues. V was cut by 1 base and J by 5 bases, with 14 bases left in between.

This chain uses TRBV18 with TRBJ1-5; no clear D gene. CDR1 KGHSH and CDR2 LQKENI come from the germline V gene. CDR3 size: 14 residues. Trimming removed 1 base at V and 7 bases at J, with 11 bases between. Here the CDR3 reads CASSPQAEAQPQHF. The CDR3, as DNA: TGTGCCAGCTCACCACAGGCAGAGGCGCAGCCCCAGCATTTT.

The chain employs TRBV5-1 and TRBJ1-5; D might be TRBD1 (5 bases). Trimming cost V 0 bases and J 0 bases, with 7 bases left between them. The CDR3 is made up of 15 amino acids. Germline CDR1 is SGHRS and CDR2 is YFSETQ. In nucleotides, the CDR3 is TGCGCCAGCAGCTTGGGGGACTATAGCAATCAGCCCCAGCATTTT. Amino acid sequence: CASSLGDYSNQPQHF. Looking up the rest from reference TRBV5-1 and TRBJ1-5 gives the full variable domain: KAGVTQTPRYLIKTRGQQVTLSCSPISGHRSVSWYQQTPGQGLQFLFEYFSETQRNKGNFPGRFSGRQFSNSRSEMNVSTLELGDSALYLCASSLGDYSNQPQHFGDGTRLSIL.

This clone appeared once. V is TRBV15 and J is TRBJ1-5; TRBD1 might be the D (5 bases). The CDR3 totals 14 residues. The germline V and J ends were trimmed by 8 bases and 5 bases, with 16 bases remaining between them. Germline V gives CDR1 LNHNV, CDR2 YYDKDF (reference sequence). CDR3: CATGSRQGDQPQHF. The CDR3 DNA is TGTGCCACCGGGAGTCGCCAGGGCGATCAGCCCCAGCATTTT.